These 29 T cell receptor beta chains came from one sample sequenced in a study of blood T cell repertoires in COVID-19. Profiling relied on immunoSEQ multiplex PCR, and the TCRdb table lists in-frame clones only, not all of them. The table includes some 170,000 clones, approximately 85% detected once. What was sequenced was PBMCs or T cells enriched from blood (not recorded which). These receptors originate from a man in his forties who had recovered from COVID-19.

CDR3 nucleotides: TGTGCCAGCAGTCGAACCCTGACAGGGAACACTGAAGCTTTCTTT. Translation: CASSRTLTGNTEAFF. The chain recombines TRBV28 with TRBJ1-1, with D tentatively TRBD1 (6 bases). The CDR3 sequence is 15 residues long. Trimming took off 5 bases at V and 1 base at J, with 14 bases between the two ends. Germline V gene data show CDR1 as MDHEN and CDR2 as SYDVKM.

The rearrangement links TRBV19 to TRBJ1-5; 7 bases match TRBD1. This CDR3 comprises 14 residues. The V gene end was trimmed by 4 bases and the J gene end by 5 bases; junction bases not matched to a gene: 5. Germline values: CDR1 LNHDA, CDR2 SQIVND (reference sequence). The DNA of the CDR3 is TGTGCCAGTAGTACGACAGGGTCCCATCAGCCCCAGCATTTT. Its protein product is CASSTTGSHQPQHF.

This chain connects TRBV28 to TRBJ2-1, with 13 bases identical to TRBD2. CDR1 MDHEN and CDR2 SYDVKM come from the germline V gene. With V trimmed by 11 bases and J by 6 bases, 10 bases remained unmatched. CDR3 size: 15 residues. CDR3 loop: CACRSGTSGTNEQFF. In nucleotides, the CDR3 is TGTGCCTGCCGATCCGGGACTAGCGGGACCAATGAGCAGTTCTTC.

The V gene is TRBV15, the J gene TRBJ2-5, with TRBD1 identical over 12 bases. The V gene's germline CDR1 is LNHNV and CDR2 YYDKDF (reference sequence). After removal of 4 bases from V and 5 bases from J, the junction contained 8 bases not matched to a gene. The length of the CDR3 is 16 residues. The CDR3 bases are TGTGCCACCAGCATACCTGGGACAGGGGGCAGGGAGACCCAGTACTTC. This translates into CATSIPGTGGRETQYF.

The chain recombines TRBV5-6 with TRBJ1-1, with D perhaps matching TRBD1 (5 bases). The CDR3 is 15 residues long. The V and J ends lost 6 bases and 1 base respectively, with 16 bases between them. Germline assignment: CDR1 SGHDT and CDR2 YYEEEE. In DNA form, the CDR3 reads TGTGCCAGCATCTATGGGGGAGGGAAGAACACTGAAGCTTTCTTT. It encodes CASIYGGGKNTEAFF. Full variable domain (remainder filled in from reference TRBV5-6 and TRBJ1-1): DAGVTQSPTHLIKTRGQQVTLRCSPKSGHDTVSWYQQALGQGPQFIFQYYEEEERQRGNFPDRFSGHQFPNYSSELNVNALLLGDSALYLCASIYGGGKNTEAFFGQGTRLTVV.

V gene TRBV9 combines with J gene TRBJ2-7, with 7 bases lining up with TRBD1. The CDR3 has 15 residues. Per the germline V gene, CDR1 is SGDLS and CDR2 is YYNGEE. The junction had 10 bases not matched to a gene; V was cut back by 0 bases and J by 7 bases. The CDR3 sequence is CASSVEGGPEWEQYF. CDR3 coding DNA: TGTGCCAGCAGCGTAGAAGGGGGCCCCGAATGGGAGCAGTACTTC. Full variable domain (rest looked up from reference TRBV9 and TRBJ2-7): DSGVTQTPKHLITATGQRVTLRCSPRSGDLSVYWYQQSLDQGLQFLIQYYNGEERAKGNILERFSAQQFPDLHSELNLSSLELGDSALYFCASSVEGGPEWEQYFGPGTRLTVT.

This chain connects TRBV2 to TRBJ2-7; 7 nucleotides line up with TRBD1. CDR1 and CDR2 from the germline V gene are SNHLY and FYNNEI. J gave up 5 bases and V 6 bases, and 19 bases lay outside the gene matches. The CDR3 has 17 residues. The CDR3 loop reads CASRGPRPGQSTDEQYF. The CDR3 nucleotides read TGTGCCAGCAGAGGGCCCCGACCGGGACAGAGTACTGACGAGCAGTACTTC.

The J gene is TRBJ1-5, the V gene TRBV9, with D possibly being TRBD1 (6 bases). Germline lookup yields CDR1 SGDLS and CDR2 YYNGEE. The CDR3 totals 15 residues. Trimming cost V 4 bases and J 1 base, with 12 bases left between them. CDR3: CASSQTGQSNQPQHF. The CDR3 region has the DNA TGTGCCAGCAGCCAGACCGGACAGAGCAATCAGCCCCAGCATTTT.

This clone has a single count. CDR3 sequence (DNA): TGCGCCAGTTATATGACAGGGGGCCCCGGGGAGCTGTTTTTT. Translating gives CASYMTGGPGELFF. The chain has TRBV5-1 and TRBJ2-2; 10 bases line up with TRBD1. This CDR3 region has 14 residues. J was trimmed by 6 bases and V by 8 bases; bases with no gene match: 7. From germline, CDR1 is SGHRS and CDR2 YFSETQ.

This chain uses TRBV28 with TRBJ2-3, with 7 bases that match TRBD1. This CDR3 comprises 15 residues. Germline trimming cut 2 bases from V and 2 bases from J; bases unmatched to any gene: 4. The germline V gene encodes CDR1 MDHEN and CDR2 SYDVKM. The CDR3 is CASSLRTGYTDTQYF. CDR3 in DNA: TGTGCCAGCAGTTTAAGGACAGGATACACAGATACGCAGTATTTT.

This clone came up once. V usage is TRBV19 and J usage is TRBJ2-1, with D possibly being TRBD1 (5 bases). V was pared by 10 bases and J by 6 bases, with 13 bases between. The CDR3 totals 12 residues. The germline gives CDR1 LNHDA, CDR2 SQIVND (reference sequence). The CDR3, as DNA: TGTGCCACTATGACAGCGCTCAATGAGCAGTTCTTC. Amino acid sequence: CATMTALNEQFF.

The gene calls are TRBV7-2 and TRBJ2-7; D is perhaps TRBD1 (6 bases). CDR1 and CDR2 (germline): SGHTA, FQGNSA. V was pared by 5 bases and J by 5 bases, with 10 bases between. The CDR3 has 12 residues. The CDR3 coding sequence is TGTGCCAGCAGCCCCAACAGGGACGAGCAGTACTTC. It yields the protein CASSPNRDEQYF.

The rearrangement uses TRBV30 and TRBJ2-1; D remains unclear. Trimming stripped 0 bases from V and 7 bases from J, with 7 bases between. Per the germline V gene, CDR1 is GTSNPN and CDR2 is SVGIG (reference sequence). The CDR3 spans 12 residues. The CDR3 DNA follows: TGTGCCTGGAGTGTACAACGAAATGAGCAGTTCTTC. This encodes CAWSVQRNEQFF.

The rearrangement uses TRBV5-6 and TRBJ2-5, with TRBD1 matching over 9 bases. The CDR3 covers 17 residues. V lost 4 bases and J lost 1; bases outside the gene matches: 11. Germline lookup yields CDR1 SGHDT and CDR2 YYEEEE. The DNA for the CDR3 is TGTGCCAGCAGCCCGCTCAACGGACAGGGGCGCCAAGAGACCCAGTACTTC. Translating it yields CASSPLNGQGRQETQYF.

The rearrangement joins TRBV9 to TRBJ1-1; 8 nucleotides match TRBD1. Germline V gene data show CDR1 as SGDLS and CDR2 as YYNGEE. The CDR3 extends over 13 amino acids. Trimming at V came to 3 bases and at J to 9 bases, leaving 7 bases not matched to a gene. The CDR3 region has the DNA TGTGCCAGCAGCGCCTCAGGGGGCGGGAAAGCTTTCTTT. Its translation is CASSASGGGKAFF.

The rearrangement uses TRBV30 and TRBJ2-5, with TRBD1 matching over 7 bases. V was clipped by 4 bases and J by 5 bases; unmatched bases: 7. Germline lookup yields CDR1 GTSNPN and CDR2 SVGIG (reference sequence). CDR3 length: 13 residues. CDR3 sequence: CAWNRGVSETQYF. The CDR3, as DNA: TGTGCCTGGAACAGGGGAGTGTCGGAGACCCAGTACTTC. The whole variable domain, remainder taken from reference TRBV30 and TRBJ2-5, is SQTIHQWPATLVQPVGSPLSLECTVEGTSNPNLYWYRQAAGRGLQLLFYSVGIGQISSEVPQNLSASRPQDRQFILSSKKLLLSDSGFYLCAWNRGVSETQYFGPGTRLLVL.

This clone was recorded once. The chain has TRBV24-1 and TRBJ1-1, with TRBD1 matching 7 bases. The CDR3 is 12 amino acids. V shed 4 bases and J 11 bases; nucleotides not matched to a gene: 6. Looked up from germline, CDR1 is KGHDR and CDR2 is SFDVKD. The CDR3 nucleotides are TGTGCCACCAGTGACTTCAGGGGGACGGCTTTCTTT. This sequence encodes CATSDFRGTAFF.

This clone showed up just a few times. The rearrangement joins TRBV11-2 to TRBJ2-7; D is perhaps TRBD1 (5 bases). The V end was cut by 0 bases, the J end by 2 bases, with 8 bases between. The germline V gene encodes CDR1 SGHAT and CDR2 FQNNGV. This CDR3 region has 14 residues. The CDR3 loop is CASSLDRDAYEQYF. In DNA form, the CDR3 reads TGTGCCAGCAGCTTAGACAGGGATGCCTACGAGCAGTACTTC.

V and J are TRBV19 and TRBJ1-2; perhaps TRBD1 as D (5 bases). The CDR3 covers 15 residues. The ends were cut back, 3 bases at V and 2 bases at J, with 13 bases in the middle. Germline V gene data show CDR1 as LNHDA and CDR2 as SQIVND (reference sequence). Here the CDR3 DNA reads TGTGCCAGTAGTATGGGGCTTACCAGCAACTATGGCTACACCTTC. It translates to CASSMGLTSNYGYTF.

The rearrangement uses TRBV6-5 and TRBJ2-1; 12 nucleotides line up with TRBD2. The CDR3 consists of 13 residues. The J segment lost 13 bases and the V segment lost 8 bases, leaving 9 bases of the junction unmatched. Germline-derived CDR1 and CDR2 are MNHEY and SVGAGI. CDR3 residues: CASAPQTSGSQFF. CDR3 sequence (DNA): TGTGCCAGCGCCCCCCAGACTAGCGGGAGTCAGTTCTTC.

The gene calls are TRBV21-1 and TRBJ2-1; the table's D call TRBD1 went unverified against the DNA. TRBV21-1 is labeled a pseudogene. This CDR3 is 13 amino acids long. The CDR3 sequence: CASSKLNGRFQFF. DNA for the CDR3: TGTGCCAGCAGCAAACTAAATGGGCGTTTTCAGTTCTTC.

The chain combines TRBV19 with TRBJ1-3; TRBD1 aligns across 8 bases. Germline CDR1 is LNHDA and CDR2 is SQIVND (reference sequence). The CDR3 runs 15 residues. V was clipped by 2 bases and J by 4 bases; unmatched bases: 4. CDR3 sequence: CASSISGTGGNTIYF. The CDR3 region has the DNA TGTGCCAGTAGTATATCCGGGACAGGAGGAAACACCATATATTTT.

This rearrangement joins TRBV15 to TRBJ1-4, with D maybe TRBD1 (6 bases). Deletions cut 7 bases from V and 6 bases from J, with 15 bases between. Germline V gene data show CDR1 as LNHNV and CDR2 as YYDKDF (reference sequence). The CDR3 loop spans 14 amino acids. The CDR3 protein is CATTKGGEDEKLFF. CDR3 coding DNA: TGTGCCACCACCAAAGGGGGAGAGGATGAAAAACTGTTTTTT.

The chain has TRBV6-5 and TRBJ2-5, with D unclear. The V gene's germline CDR1 is MNHEY and CDR2 SVGAGI. The CDR3 is 15 residues long. The V end lost 3 bases, the J end lost 1 base, and 12 bases lay between the germline ends. The CDR3 DNA follows: TGTGCCAGCAGTTATACCAGAGGCTTCCAAGAGACCCAGTACTTC. Its protein product is CASSYTRGFQETQYF.

This clone was picked up a small number of times. The J gene is TRBJ1-1, the V gene TRBV9; a weak D match, TRBD1 (6 bases). The V end lost 3 bases, the J end lost 0 bases, and 12 bases lay between the germline ends. Germline values: CDR1 SGDLS, CDR2 YYNGEE. The CDR3 contains 15 residues. CDR3 amino acids: CASSATGVMNTEAFF. The DNA of the CDR3 is TGTGCCAGCAGCGCGACAGGCGTTATGAACACTGAAGCTTTCTTT.

This clone was seen a handful of times. The V and J genes are TRBV27 and TRBJ1-4, with D possibly matching TRBD1 (6 bases). The CDR3 length is 15 residues. Trimming took off 6 bases at V and 8 bases at J, with 19 bases between the two ends. Germline CDR1 and CDR2: MNHEY and SMNVEV (reference sequence). CDR3 DNA: TGTGCCAGCAGCTCCCTGGGGGCAAGTTCCGAAAAACTGTTTTTT. Translation: CASSSLGASSEKLFF.

The chain links TRBV6-1 to TRBJ2-1, with TRBD2 identical over 13 bases. V dropped 3 bases and J dropped 7; count of bases not matched to a gene: 9. Germline CDR1 is MNHNS and CDR2 is SASEGT. The CDR3 totals 17 residues. CDR3 protein: CASSEEGLAGIRNEQFF. The CDR3 region has the DNA TGTGCCAGCAGTGAGGAGGGACTAGCGGGAATAAGGAATGAGCAGTTCTTC.

V and J are TRBV20-1 and TRBJ2-7; 7 bases fit TRBD2. The V and J ends lost 3 bases and 0 bases, in that order; junction bases with no gene match: 11. The CDR3 extends over 16 amino acids. Germline V gene data show CDR1 as DFQATT and CDR2 as SNEGSKA (reference sequence). CDR3 coding DNA: TGCAGTGCTAGTGGGGTAGCGGGCGCAAGCTCCTACGAGCAGTACTTC. This gives the protein CSASGVAGASSYEQYF.

This rearrangement joins TRBV12-5 to TRBJ2-2; TRBD1 agrees at 7 bases. Germline lookup yields CDR1 LGHNT and CDR2 FRNRAP. The CDR3 covers 14 residues. J was trimmed by 3 bases and V by 5 bases; bases with no gene match: 3. CDR3 residues: CASGTGAYTGELFF. DNA for the CDR3: TGTGCTAGTGGTACAGGGGCGTACACCGGGGAGCTGTTTTTT. The variable domain in full, completed from reference TRBV12-5 and TRBJ2-2, reads DARVTQTPRHKVTEMGQEVTMRCQPILGHNTVFWYRQTMMQGLELLAYFRNRAPLDDSGMPKDRFSAEMPDATLATLKIQPSEPRDSAVYFCASGTGAYTGELFFGEGSRLTVL.